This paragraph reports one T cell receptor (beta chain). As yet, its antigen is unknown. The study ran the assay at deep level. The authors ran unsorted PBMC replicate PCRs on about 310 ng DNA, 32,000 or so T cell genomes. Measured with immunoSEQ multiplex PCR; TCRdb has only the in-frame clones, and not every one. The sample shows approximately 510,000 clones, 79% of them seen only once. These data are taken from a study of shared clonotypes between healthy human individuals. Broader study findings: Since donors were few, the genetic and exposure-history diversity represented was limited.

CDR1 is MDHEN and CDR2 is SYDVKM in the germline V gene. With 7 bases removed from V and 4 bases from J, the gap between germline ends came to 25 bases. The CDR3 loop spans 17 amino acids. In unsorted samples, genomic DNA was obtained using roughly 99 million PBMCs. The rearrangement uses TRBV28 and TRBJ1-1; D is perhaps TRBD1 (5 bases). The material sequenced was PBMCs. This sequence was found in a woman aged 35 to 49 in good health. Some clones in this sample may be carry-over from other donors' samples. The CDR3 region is CASTTFRTLGHGTEAFF. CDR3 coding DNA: TGTGCCAGCACCACTTTTAGAACCTTGGGGCATGGCACTGAAGCTTTCTTT. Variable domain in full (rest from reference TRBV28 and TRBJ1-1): DVKVTQSSRYLVKRTGEKVFLECVQDMDHENMFWYRQDPGLGLRLIYFSYDVKMKEKGDIPEGYSVSREKKERFSLILESASTNQTSMYLCASTTFRTLGHGTEAFFGQGTRLTVV.